This TCR beta chain was captured in a study of T cell repertoires in cytomegalovirus infection. About the study: Public TCR beta signatures were indicative of both CMV infection and a matching HLA type.

This clonotype was seen at least ten times. What it binds is not known. Regarding the study as a whole: CMV-specific TCR beta clonotypes restricted by HLA-C dominated the ex vivo response.

The CDR3 has 15 amino acids. Germline V CDR1 and CDR2: MNHEY, SMNVEV (reference sequence). Trimming took off 5 bases at V and 3 bases at J, with 16 bases between the two ends. TCRdb fed the reads into MiXCR, producing one record per CDR3 protein. Counted here are about 76,000 distinct CDR3 sequences, more than 3% occurring once; the ten biggest clones make up 4% to 5.5%. The sample consisted of PBMCs. The receptor comes from a human donor in good health (CMV status not recorded). Some clones in this sample may be carry-over from other donors' samples. This chain connects TRBV27 to TRBJ1-2; D is unclear. CDR3 sequence (DNA): TGTGCCAGCAGTAGTGGGCGGGCCTCGTACTATGGCTACACCTTC. Protein product: CASSSGRASYYGYTF.